Listed below are T cell receptor beta chains from one sample, sequenced in a study of neurological immune-mediated disorders. TCRdb used MiXCR to reprocess the 5' RACE reads, holding one entry per CDR3 protein. The profile shows tens of thousands of distinct CDR3 sequences, 10% of them singletons. Sequencing input: PBMCs. Receptors were obtained from a middle-aged woman with HTLV-1-associated myelopathy (HAM/TSP). Both conserved end residues are part of each CDR3. The D gene is left open where the match is weak. The size entry is marked missing in some rows and otherwise reads once, few, many or a size class.

cdr3_aa clone_size d_call v_call
CSASRDSRSAEQYF many . TRBV20-1
CASSPRRSAGMNYGYTF few . TRBV7-2
CASSQASRLQDRDGYTF many TRBD1 TRBV4-1
CASKLAASRYQETQYF many TRBD2 TRBV12-3/TRBV12-4
CASSYTANTEAFF many . TRBV7-2
CASSLGNYEQYF many . TRBV6-2/TRBV6-3
CSVEGQGYNEQFF many TRBD1 TRBV29-1
CASSRDRGLGEQFF many TRBD1 TRBV5-4
CSAETDYNEQFF many . TRBV20-1
CASRDWGGTDTQYF . . TRBV10-2
CSALGGGELFF many TRBD1 TRBV20-1
CAISDPLRGNYGYTF many TRBD1 TRBV10-3
CASSQWEMNTEAFF many . TRBV4-1
CASSLGGIDYGYTF many . TRBV7-9
CASSLVRSGPNTEAFF many . TRBV5-5
CATRGPGTDYEQYF many TRBD1 TRBV10-3
CASSYSSGGTKNIQYF many TRBD2 TRBV7-2
CASSLAESAANEQFF many . TRBV27
CASSFRGPSGANVLTF many . TRBV7-2
CASSQGLAGGSSYNEQFF many TRBD2 TRBV4-2
CAISVKGGTEAFF many . TRBV10-3
CASSPRLAGGPSADF many TRBD2 TRBV7-2
CASSSPGQGYSPLHF many TRBD1 TRBV5-1
CASRHTPGRDRSTDTQYF many TRBD1 TRBV4-1
CRGAQGGEQYF . . TRBV29-1
CSAKEAFDTEAFF few . TRBV20-1
CASTKGGWGNEQFF many . TRBV27
CASRRSVVTEAFF many . TRBV5-1
CASSHQRGGQTQYF many TRBD2 TRBV25-1
CATSRDPGSGYGYTF many . TRBV15
CAISSRGPQETQYF many . TRBV10-3
CSARDPLGTGLFGEQFF many TRBD1 TRBV20-1
CASSHGGDTEAFF many . TRBV3-1
CASSLDSNNEQFF many . TRBV5-1
CSGSRASSYNEQFF many . TRBV29-1
CASSPEVQRSEAFF . . TRBV12-3/TRBV12-4
CATSRVTSGVSEQFF many TRBD2 TRBV15
CASSYNSGGDSTDTQYF . TRBD2 TRBV5-1
CASSLGQANTQYF . . TRBV7-6
CASSQDWQGYEQYF many . TRBV4-3
CASSPRTGLGSYEQYF many TRBD1 TRBV9
CASSPIAGGPDEQYF . TRBD2 TRBV28
CASSLNPNTGELFF many . TRBV27
CASSLASNRADTQYF many . TRBV5-1
CASGWLTSGGVEQFF few TRBD2 TRBV6-5
CASSYSQGSETQYF many . TRBV6-5
CASRPGTSGGREQFF many TRBD2 TRBV5-6
CASSHSGAGIQYF many TRBD2 TRBV14
CASSSPSGGAYGYTF many . TRBV5-1
CASSQQGGQSEKLFF . TRBD1 TRBV7-2
CASSYSRVGTDTQYF many . TRBV6-5
CSVVQGPTQNYGYTF few TRBD1 TRBV29-1
CASSLGQGATQYF many TRBD1 TRBV7-9
CASRPTLRGRTEAFF many . TRBV12-3/TRBV12-4